The 8 T cell receptor beta chains reported below all come from one sample, sequenced in a study of T cells in Graves' hyperthyroidism and ophthalmopathy. TCR beta CDR3 regions were amplified from RNA transcripts. Researchers ran a first-round RT-PCR on the TCR CDR3 using the HTBI primer set. TCRdb ran MiXCR on the multiplex PCR reads and lists one entry per CDR3 protein. Of around 600,000 distinct CDR3 sequences in the sample, around 14% were seen once. The sequenced material came from blood. The origin of the receptors is a young woman with Graves' ophthalmopathy.

This clonotype was seen only once. V and J are TRBV7-6 and TRBJ1-1; 8 bases align to TRBD1. J lost 5 bases, V lost 5 bases, and 4 bases had no gene match. The CDR3 spans 13 residues. CDR1 SGHVS and CDR2 FNYEAQ come from the germline V gene. The CDR3 sequence: CASSKQGVTEAFF. The CDR3 nucleotides are TGTGCCAGCAGCAAACAGGGGGTGACTGAAGCTTTCTTT.

There are many counts of this clonotype. This sequence joins TRBV9 and TRBJ2-1; TRBD2 matches 8 bases. This CDR3 region has 16 residues. The V segment lost 0 bases and the J segment 7 bases; nucleotides outside the gene matches: 9. The V gene's germline CDR1 is SGDLS and CDR2 YYNGEE. The CDR3 nucleotides are TGTGCCAGCAGCGTAGCTGTCAGCGGGAGTCAGAATGAGCAGTTCTTC. Translating gives CASSVAVSGSQNEQFF. Using reference TRBV9 and TRBJ2-1 for the parts outside the CDR3, the full variable domain is DSGVTQTPKHLITATGQRVTLRCSPRSGDLSVYWYQQSLDQGLQFLIQYYNGEERAKGNILERFSAQQFPDLHSELNLSSLELGDSALYFCASSVAVSGSQNEQFFGPGTRLTVL.

This clonotype was seen many times. CDR3 protein: CASSYGTSGSSYEQYF. Written as DNA, the CDR3 is TGTGCCAGCAGTTACGGGACTAGCGGGAGTAGTTACGAGCAGTACTTC. The chain employs TRBV6-2 or TRBV6-3 and TRBJ2-7; TRBD2 agrees at 14 bases. V shed 2 bases, J shed 4 bases, and the junction held 4 bases outside the gene matches. Germline lookup yields CDR1 MNHEY and CDR2 SVGEGT. The CDR3 extends over 16 amino acids.

In its sample, this clonotype was seen many times. Here the CDR3 DNA reads TGTGCCAGCAGCTTAACCGGGGGCGCAGGAAACACCATATATTTT. Amino acid sequence: CASSLTGGAGNTIYF. The chain carries TRBV7-2 and TRBJ1-3; maybe TRBD1 (6 bases). Trimming stripped 2 bases from V and 4 bases from J, with 12 bases between. Per the germline V gene, CDR1 is SGHTA and CDR2 is FQGNSA. The CDR3 consists of 15 residues.

Of note for this clonotype: A much larger clone differs by one base, so this may be a read error. This chain uses TRBV18 with TRBJ1-6; TRBD1 matches at 10 bases. This CDR3 comprises 13 residues. Germline V CDR1 and CDR2: KGHSH, LQKENI. J was trimmed by 8 bases and V by 6 bases; bases with no gene match: 1. This chain's CDR3 is CASSGQGHSPLHF. CDR3 DNA sequence: TGTGCCAGCTCGGGACAGGGGCATTCACCCCTCCACTTT. The full variable domain, its missing parts supplied by reference TRBV18 and TRBJ1-6, is NAGVMQNPRHLVRRRGQEARLRCSPMKGHSHVYWYRQLPEEGLKFMVYLQKENIIDESGMPKERFSAEFPKEGPSILRIQQVVRGDSAAYFCASSGQGHSPLHFGNGTRLTVT.

This clonotype was recorded many times. The genes are TRBV5-5 and TRBJ2-3; TRBD1 or TRBD2 may be the D gene (6 bases each). CDR1 and CDR2 from the germline V gene are SGHKS and YYEKEE (reference sequence). The germline V and J ends were trimmed by 4 bases and 1 base, with 13 bases remaining between them. The CDR3 has 15 amino acids. CDR3 protein: CASSPGRGGTDTQYF. CDR3 nucleotide sequence: TGTGCCAGCAGCCCCGGAAGGGGGGGCACAGATACGCAGTATTTT. Complete variable domain (other parts from reference TRBV5-5 and TRBJ2-3): DAGVTQSPTHLIKTRGQQVTLRCSPISGHKSVSWYQQVLGQGPQFIFQYYEKEERGRGNFPDRFSARQFPNYSSELNVNALLLGDSALYLCASSPGRGGTDTQYFGPGTRLTVL.

Many counts were recorded for this clonotype. The rearrangement links TRBV11-2 to TRBJ2-3, with no clear D. Trimming took off 6 bases at V and 5 bases at J, with 6 bases between the two ends. This CDR3 contains 11 residues. Germline V gene sequence: CDR1 SGHAT, CDR2 FQNNGV. The CDR3 DNA sequence: TGTGCCAGCAGTTGGGGAGATACGCAGTATTTT. Translating it yields CASSWGDTQYF. The full variable domain, its missing parts supplied by reference TRBV11-2 and TRBJ2-3, is EAGVAQSPRYKIIEKRQSVAFWCNPISGHATLYWYQQILGQGPKLLIQFQNNGVVDDSQLPKDRFSAERLKGVDSTLKIQPAKLEDSAVYLCASSWGDTQYFGPGTRLTVL.

This clonotype was seen ten or more times. The V and J genes are TRBV24-1 and TRBJ2-3; 7 bases match TRBD2. V trimming: 4 bases; J trimming: 2 bases; junction bases outside the gene matches: 5. This CDR3 is built from 15 residues. The germline V gene has CDR1 KGHDR and CDR2 SFDVKD. The CDR3 nucleotides read TGTGCCACCAGTGAACGCGGGAGTCCCACAGATACGCAGTATTTT. Protein sequence: CATSERGSPTDTQYF.